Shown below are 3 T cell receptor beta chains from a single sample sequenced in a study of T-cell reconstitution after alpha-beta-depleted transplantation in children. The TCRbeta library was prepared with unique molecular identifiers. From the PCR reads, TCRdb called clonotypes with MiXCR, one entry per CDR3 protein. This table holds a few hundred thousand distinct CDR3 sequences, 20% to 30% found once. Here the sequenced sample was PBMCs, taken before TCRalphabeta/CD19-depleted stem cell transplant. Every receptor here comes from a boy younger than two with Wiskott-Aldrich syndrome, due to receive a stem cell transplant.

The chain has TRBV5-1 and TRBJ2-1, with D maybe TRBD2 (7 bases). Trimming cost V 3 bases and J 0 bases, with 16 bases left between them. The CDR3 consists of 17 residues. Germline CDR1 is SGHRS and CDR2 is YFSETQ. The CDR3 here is CASSYGGGGVSYNEQFF. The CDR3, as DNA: TGCGCCAGCAGCTACGGAGGGGGGGGAGTCTCCTACAATGAGCAGTTCTTC.

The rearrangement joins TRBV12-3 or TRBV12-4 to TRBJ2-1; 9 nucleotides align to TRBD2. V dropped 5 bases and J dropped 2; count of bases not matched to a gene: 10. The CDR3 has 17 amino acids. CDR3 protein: CASSQAAGGSPYNEQFF. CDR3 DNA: TGTGCCAGCAGTCAGGCGGCGGGAGGGAGCCCCTACAATGAGCAGTTCTTC.

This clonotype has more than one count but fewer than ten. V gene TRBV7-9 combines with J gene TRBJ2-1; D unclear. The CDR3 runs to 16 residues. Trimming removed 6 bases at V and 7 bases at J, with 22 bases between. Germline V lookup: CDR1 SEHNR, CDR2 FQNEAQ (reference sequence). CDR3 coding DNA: TGTGCCAGCAGACCTACCTGGAGTCAGTTGGGGAATGAGCAGTTCTTC. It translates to CASRPTWSQLGNEQFF.